This TCR beta chain was observed in a study of blood T cells in healthy people across ages. Overall study context: Template switching caught about one barcoded beta molecule for each two T cells. Overall study results and limits: Unsorted PBMCs prevented conclusive naive versus antigen-experienced comparison.

Concerning this clonotype: Its antigen is as yet unknown.

Germline CDR1 reads ENHRY; CDR2 reads SYGVKD. CDR3 length: 16 amino acids. J lost 4 bases, V lost 3 bases, and 6 bases had no gene match. A J-beta primer mix and a sample-barcoded 5' primer were used in a second PCR of roughly 7 to 12 cycles. TCRdb re-derived calls from the 5' RACE reads in MiXCR, one entry per CDR3 protein. Counted here are some 780,000 distinct CDR3 sequences, approximately 53% occurring once; the ten biggest clones make up roughly 25%. The donors, all healthy, were Caucasians living in Russia, aged about 6 to 95. Each sample had at least 6.5 million PBMCs isolated. The material sequenced was blood. The chain is built from TRBV10-3 and TRBJ2-3; 11 bases are a match to TRBD1. The receptor's source is a man in his forties in good health. The CDR3 DNA is TGTGCCATCAGTGAACCGGGACAGGGGGTGTCAGATACGCAGTATTTT. Translation: CAISEPGQGVSDTQYF.